These 10 T cell receptor beta chains were sequenced from one sample in a study of Graves' ophthalmopathy and Graves' hyperthyroidism. Amplification from RNA transcripts yielded the TCR beta CDR3 regions. First-round RT-PCR used HTBI primers; second-round multiplex PCR followed. TCRdb itself ran the multiplex PCR reads through MiXCR, one entry per CDR3 protein. The repertoire holds about 700,000 distinct CDR3 sequences, roughly 41% seen once, with 2.5% to 3.5% in the top ten. The sequencing sample was made of peripheral blood. These receptors were taken from an adult man with Graves' ophthalmopathy.

In the case of this clonotype: Possible read error: a much larger clone is one base away. The CDR3 DNA reads TGTGCCAGTATCCCAGCGGGATTCCAAGAGACCCAGTACTTC. Translating gives CASIPAGFQETQYF. This chain links TRBV19 with TRBJ2-5, with TRBD2 matching 7 bases. The V segment lost 7 bases and the J segment 1 base; nucleotides outside the gene matches: 6. The germline V gene encodes CDR1 LNHDA and CDR2 SQIVND (reference sequence). CDR3 length: 14 residues.

The rearrangement uses TRBV7-8 and TRBJ1-5, with 7 bases that match TRBD1. Germline loops: CDR1 SGHVS, CDR2 FQNEAQ. V lost 5 bases to trimming and J lost 0 bases; unmatched junction nucleotides: 7. The CDR3 has 16 amino acids. The CDR3: CASSPTQGSSNQPQHF. CDR3 nucleotides: TGTGCCAGCAGCCCGACACAGGGGAGTAGCAATCAGCCCCAGCATTTT.

This clonotype was recorded at least ten times. The chain carries TRBV6-6 and TRBJ1-2, with D maybe TRBD1 (5 bases). The V gene's germline CDR1 is MNHNY and CDR2 SVGAGI (reference sequence). The CDR3 runs 13 residues. V lost 1 base and J 7 bases, leaving 10 bases between the germline ends. CDR3 sequence (DNA): TGTGCCAGCAGTTACTTGCAGGGTGGTGGCTACACCTTC. Its protein is CASSYLQGGGYTF.

The chain links TRBV7-8 to TRBJ1-1, with TRBD1 matching over 8 bases. Germline CDR1 and CDR2: SGHVS and FQNEAQ. The CDR3 contains 14 residues. After removal of 5 bases from V and 6 bases from J, the junction contained 8 bases not matched to a gene. The CDR3 DNA reads as TGTGCCAGCAGCGCACAGGGGGGGGGTGCTGAAGCTTTCTTT. Protein: CASSAQGGGAEAFF.

This clonotype appeared a few times. The gene calls are TRBV7-9 and TRBJ2-7, with TRBD1 matching over 10 bases. J gave up 4 bases and V 1 base, and 4 bases lay outside the gene matches. This CDR3 has 15 amino acids. CDR1 is SEHNR and CDR2 is FQNEAQ in the germline V gene (reference sequence). The CDR3: CASSLGGQGRYEQYF. CDR3 coding DNA: TGTGCCAGCAGCTTAGGGGGACAGGGGAGGTACGAGCAGTACTTC.

The CDR3: CASSRSPSAGLESQYF. Here the CDR3 DNA reads TGTGCCAGTAGTAGGAGCCCCTCGGCAGGCCTGGAGTCCCAGTACTTC. V and J are TRBV7-6 and TRBJ2-5; D remains ambiguous. Per the germline V gene, CDR1 is SGHVS and CDR2 is FNYEAQ. The CDR3 extends over 16 amino acids. Trimming cost V 9 bases and J 9 bases, with 29 bases left between them.

The chain has TRBV5-1 and TRBJ2-7; a weak D match, TRBD1 (6 bases). This CDR3 has 18 amino acids. Trimming shortened V by 4 bases and J by 4 bases, and 27 bases separated the two germline ends. Germline V CDR1 and CDR2: SGHRS, YFSETQ. This chain's CDR3 is CASSPSRDKDKPVYEQYF. CDR3 bases: TGCGCCAGCAGCCCGTCCCGGGACAAGGACAAACCGGTGTACGAGCAGTACTTC.

The chain is built from TRBV15 and TRBJ1-1; D remains ambiguous. There are 17 residues in the CDR3. V was cut by 3 bases and J by 1 base, with 18 bases left in between. In germline, CDR1 is LNHNV, CDR2 YYDKDF (reference sequence). The CDR3 sequence: CATSSDLDWQANTEAFF. In nucleotides, the CDR3 is TGTGCCACCAGCAGCGACCTAGACTGGCAGGCGAACACTGAAGCTTTCTTT.

This clonotype appeared many times. The chain employs TRBV29-1 and TRBJ1-2; the D is unclear. The V end was cut by 0 bases, the J end by 7 bases, with 12 bases between. The V gene's germline CDR1 is SQVTM and CDR2 ANQGSEA. This CDR3 has 13 residues. The CDR3 spells CSVEDQRSRGYTF. The DNA for the CDR3 is TGCAGCGTTGAAGATCAACGTTCCCGTGGCTACACCTTC.

The sample holds many counts of this clonotype. The chain carries TRBV2 and TRBJ1-6; 7 nucleotides agree with TRBD1. The CDR3 loop spans 14 amino acids. Germline V lookup: CDR1 SNHLY, CDR2 FYNNEI. Trimming removed 6 bases from V and 6 bases from J; junction bases left unmatched: 5. CDR3 residues: CASRRDSANSPLHF. The CDR3 bases are TGTGCCAGCAGGCGGGACAGTGCTAATTCACCCCTCCACTTT.